The source of this T cell receptor (beta chain) is a study of T cell repertoires in cytomegalovirus infection. Looking at the study overall: It can be stated that public TCR beta signatures indicated CMV infection as well as a matching HLA type.

Study results and caveats: Ex vivo, HLA-C-restricted CMV-specific TCR beta clonotypes prevailed over the rest of the response.

MiXCR was run by TCRdb on the reads, yielding one entry per CDR3 protein. The data contain nearly 550,000 distinct CDR3 sequences, 16% of them singletons. The V end lost 4 bases, the J end lost 0 bases, and 17 bases lay between the germline ends. There are 17 residues in the CDR3. The germline CDR1 and CDR2 sequences are SGHDT and YYEEEE. In this sample, this clonotype turned up many times. Antigen specificity is unknown. What was sequenced was CD8+ T cells from PBMCs. This receptor was taken from a human donor in good health (CMV status not recorded). Some clones in this sample may be carry-over from other donors' samples. The V gene is TRBV5-6, the J gene TRBJ1-5; a weak D match, TRBD1 (6 bases). DNA of the CDR3: TGTGCCAGCAGCCAAGAAGGGGGGTTATATAGCAATCAGCCCCAGCATTTT. Encoded protein: CASSQEGGLYSNQPQHF.